A single sample gave rise to the 8 T cell receptor beta chains below, sequenced in a study of shared T cell receptors in the human thymus. The protocol was immunoSEQ multiplex PCR, while the TCRdb copy is restricted to in-frame clones and leaves out a portion. The data show 700,000 or so clones, approximately 85% seen once. These sequences were also reported in another study, on human thymus T cells.

Specimen: thymocytes. The receptors here all came from a girl under two years old with a congenital heart defect.

The chain links TRBV7-2 to TRBJ1-1; 7 nucleotides agree with TRBD1. Germline V CDR1 and CDR2: SGHTA, FQGNSA. The V and J ends lost 3 bases and 1 base, in that order; junction bases with no gene match: 11. The CDR3 is 17 residues long. CDR3 coding DNA: TGTGCCAGCAGCTTGTACAGGGGCTCGACGGCGAACACTGAAGCTTTCTTT. Translation: CASSLYRGSTANTEAFF.

There are a few counts of this clone. V usage is TRBV5-1 and J usage is TRBJ1-2, with D unclear. V gave up 0 bases and J gave up 5 bases, with 11 bases separating them. CDR1 and CDR2 (germline): SGHRS, YFSETQ. The length of the CDR3 is 14 residues. The CDR3 region has the DNA TGCGCCAGCAGCTTGGTGATAGGGAGGTATGGCTACACCTTC. Translating it yields CASSLVIGRYGYTF.

This chain uses TRBV4-1 with TRBJ1-3, with a weak D call TRBD1 (5 bases). The CDR3 runs to 15 residues. The V end lost 4 bases, the J end lost 0 bases, and 10 bases lay between the germline ends. CDR1 is MGHRA, CDR2 YSYEKL, per germline. CDR3 bases: TGCGCCAGCAGCCGGGGCACCCGCTCTGGAAACACCATATATTTT. Translation gives CASSRGTRSGNTIYF.

The chain uses TRBV6-1 and TRBJ1-5; D is possibly TRBD1 (5 bases). The CDR3 totals 15 residues. Deletions cut 1 base from V and 3 bases from J, with 10 bases between. In germline, CDR1 is MNHNS, CDR2 SASEGT. The CDR3 sequence: CASSEVGGTNQPQHF. The CDR3 nucleotides are TGTGCCAGCAGTGAAGTTGGGGGGACCAATCAGCCCCAGCATTTT.

CDR3 sequence: CASSPPTGTSIQDTQYF. CDR3 DNA: TGTGCCAGCAGTCCGCCGACCGGGACTAGCATCCAAGATACGCAGTATTTT. The chain couples TRBV28 to TRBJ2-3, with 9 bases aligning to TRBD2. V was clipped by 5 bases and J by 5 bases; unmatched bases: 14. Germline CDR1 and CDR2: MDHEN and SYDVKM. This CDR3 spans 17 amino acids.

V and J are TRBV27 and TRBJ2-1, with TRBD1 matching 8 bases. The CDR3 is 14 amino acids. V was pared by 2 bases and J by 8 bases, with 5 bases of the junction left unmatched. Germline CDR1 MNHEY, CDR2 SMNVEV (reference sequence). The chain's CDR3 is CASSLRDRGDEQFF. The CDR3 DNA reads as TGTGCCAGCAGTTTAAGAGACAGGGGCGATGAGCAGTTCTTC.

The J gene is TRBJ2-6, the V gene TRBV4-1; tentatively, D is TRBD2 (7 bases). The CDR3 is made up of 18 amino acids. CDR1 is MGHRA and CDR2 is YSYEKL in the germline V gene. V was trimmed by 3 bases and J by 2 bases, leaving 17 bases between them. This CDR3 is CASSHTGQGRAGANVLTF. CDR3 in DNA: TGCGCCAGCAGCCACACCGGGCAGGGGAGGGCTGGGGCCAACGTCCTGACTTTC.

The rearrangement joins TRBV29-1 to TRBJ1-5, with 8 nucleotides matching TRBD1. Germline V lookup: CDR1 SQVTM, CDR2 ANQGSEA. The length of the CDR3 is 13 residues. V was clipped by 5 bases and J by 2 bases; unmatched bases: 2. CDR3 protein: CSVQGAGNQPQHF. DNA for the CDR3: TGCAGCGTTCAGGGGGCCGGCAATCAGCCCCAGCATTTT.